This T cell receptor beta chain emerged from a study of blood T cell repertoires in COVID-19. For the study at large: Specimens from acute and convalescent COVID-19 originated in the United States, Italy and Spain. The analysed material was cDNA or gDNA that came from T cells, B-cell-depleted T cells, or PBMCs.

Study processing details: Reference gene primer amplification gave nucleated cell count estimates. Libraries were prepared by immunoSEQ multiplex PCR; TCRdb keeps only in-frame clonotypes and omits some of them. V, J and clone size were drawn from that table, and D and trimming were deduced from the DNA. The repertoire holds 200,000 to 300,000 clones, with over 75% as singletons. This clone was picked up a small number of times. Germline CDR1 and CDR2: SGHTA and FQGNSA. The CDR3 covers 13 residues. Deletions cut 5 bases from V and 2 bases from J, with 10 bases between. The gene calls are TRBV7-2 and TRBJ2-7; D is possibly TRBD1 (5 bases). The sequence was obtained from a human donor in a cohort sampled during active COVID-19. The source material was peripheral blood. The CDR3 protein is CASSAQDTYEQYF. Here the CDR3 DNA reads TGTGCCAGCAGCGCACAGGACACCTACGAGCAGTACTTC.